This TCR beta chain was recorded in a study of CD8 T cells in ankylosing spondylitis. Points from the study as a whole: What appeared characteristic of ankylosing spondylitis blood was a TCR beta motif of several highly homologous variants. Earlier authors reported some of these motif variants in reactive arthritis synovial fluid and blood.

The V end lost 0 bases, the J end lost 1 base, and 16 bases lay between the germline ends. This CDR3 region has 18 residues. Germline assignment: CDR1 SGDLS and CDR2 YYNGEE. A quantitative 5'-RACE method, one with molecular barcodes, was used to make TCR beta libraries. TCRdb ran MiXCR on the 5' RACE reads and lists one entry per CDR3 protein. The repertoire consists of some 92,000 distinct CDR3 sequences, with approximately 30% occurring once and the leading ten covering around 60%. A remark on this clonotype: Its antigen is as yet unknown.

This receptor was identified in a male donor with ankylosing spondylitis or in good health (not recorded which). Sequencing was carried out using blood, either unsorted or a sorted T cell fraction (not recorded which). The rearrangement uses TRBV9 and TRBJ2-2; D gene unclear. The CDR3 sequence is CASSVDGGLTLNTGELFF. DNA for the CDR3: TGTGCCAGCAGCGTAGATGGCGGTCTTACACTGAACACCGGGGAGCTGTTTTTT. The whole variable domain, remainder taken from reference TRBV9 and TRBJ2-2, is DSGVTQTPKHLITATGQRVTLRCSPRSGDLSVYWYQQSLDQGLQFLIQYYNGEERAKGNILERFSAQQFPDLHSELNLSSLELGDSALYFCASSVDGGLTLNTGELFFGEGSRLTVL.